A single sample gave rise to the 13 T cell receptor beta chains below, sequenced in a study of cytotoxic CD8 clonotypes in ibrutinib-treated CLL. Profiling relied on immunoSEQ multiplex PCR, and the TCRdb table lists in-frame clones only, not all of them. The repertoire holds approximately 350,000 clones, with 67% as singletons. This specimen was PBMCs, taken after 36 months of ibrutinib treatment. The receptors were sampled from a human donor with chronic lymphocytic leukemia.

J is TRBJ1-6 and V is TRBV6-1; maybe TRBD1 (6 bases). V was pared by 4 bases and J by 8 bases, with 18 bases between. Per germline, CDR1 MNHNS and CDR2 SASEGT. There are 16 residues in the CDR3. CDR3 sequence reads: CASSGPTGHSDSPLHF. CDR3 nucleotide sequence: TGTGCCAGCAGTGGCCCCACGGGACACTCTGATTCACCCCTCCACTTT.

A few counts support this clone. V is TRBV11-1 and J is TRBJ2-7; possibly TRBD1 for D (6 bases). The CDR3 totals 13 residues. Trimming pared 5 bases from V and 1 base from J, leaving 9 bases between. Per the germline V gene, CDR1 is SGHAT and CDR2 is FQDESV (reference sequence). CDR3 in DNA: TGTGCCAGCAGCCGGGACATTTCCTACGAGCAGTACTTC. Translation: CASSRDISYEQYF. The variable domain in full, with the rest retrieved from reference TRBV11-1 and TRBJ2-7, is EAEVAQSPRYKITEKSQAVAFWCDPISGHATLYWYRQILGQGPELLVQFQDESVVDDSQLPKDRFSAERLKGVDSTLKIQPAELGDSAMYLCASSRDISYEQYFGPGTRLTVT.

CDR3 sequence: CASSFGSGSYEQYF. CDR3 bases: TGCGCCAGCAGCTTTGGGTCCGGGTCCTACGAGCAGTACTTC. The genes are TRBV5-1 and TRBJ2-7, with D hard to call. The CDR3 has 14 residues. The germline V and J ends were trimmed by 2 bases and 1 base, with 10 bases remaining between them. Germline-derived CDR1 and CDR2 are SGHRS and YFSETQ.

This clone was found once. The rearrangement links TRBV28 to TRBJ2-3; 8 bases fit TRBD1. V lost 3 bases to trimming and J lost 4 bases; unmatched junction nucleotides: 9. Germline V lookup: CDR1 MDHEN, CDR2 SYDVKM. The CDR3 is 16 amino acids. The CDR3 region is CASSLAGQGSADTQYF. CDR3 sequence (DNA): TGTGCCAGCAGTTTGGCTGGACAGGGATCAGCAGATACGCAGTATTTT.

In regard to this clone: Different DNA sequences within this sample yield the same CDR3. This rearrangement joins TRBV18 to TRBJ1-1; 9 bases are a match to TRBD1. The CDR3 is 15 residues long. J gave up 0 bases and V 3 bases, and 2 bases lay outside the gene matches. Germline V gives CDR1 KGHSH, CDR2 LQKENI. The CDR3 DNA is TGTGCCAGCTCACCGGGACAGGGATTGAACACTGAAGCTTTCTTT. Amino acids: CASSPGQGLNTEAFF.

This chain uses TRBV10-3 with TRBJ2-7; 8 nucleotides align to TRBD1. Losses at the gene ends were 6 bases for V and 5 bases for J; bases not matched to a gene: 6. This CDR3 spans 13 amino acids. CDR1 is ENHRY and CDR2 is SYGVKD in the germline V gene. CDR3 sequence: CAIRATGGNEQYF. The CDR3 DNA follows: TGTGCCATCAGGGCAACAGGGGGTAACGAGCAGTACTTC.

The sample holds a few counts of this clone. The rearrangement links TRBV18 to TRBJ1-2; D unclear. CDR3 length equals 15 residues. V gave up 3 bases and J gave up 6 bases, with 17 bases separating them. Germline V gene data show CDR1 as KGHSH and CDR2 as LQKENI. CDR3 sequence: CASSPPGRAVDGYTF. Written as DNA, the CDR3 is TGTGCCAGCTCACCTCCGGGAAGGGCGGTTGATGGCTACACCTTC. Complete variable domain (other parts from reference TRBV18 and TRBJ1-2): NAGVMQNPRHLVRRRGQEARLRCSPMKGHSHVYWYRQLPEEGLKFMVYLQKENIIDESGMPKERFSAEFPKEGPSILRIQQVVRGDSAAYFCASSPPGRAVDGYTFGSGTRLTVV.

This rearrangement joins TRBV7-8 to TRBJ1-2; D gene uncertain. Germline lookup yields CDR1 SGHVS and CDR2 FQNEAQ. Trimming took off 1 base at V and 3 bases at J, with 9 bases between the two ends. This CDR3 comprises 14 residues. This chain's CDR3 is CASSLVGGYYGYTF. Here the CDR3 DNA reads TGTGCCAGCAGCTTAGTGGGAGGGTACTATGGCTACACCTTC.

In DNA form, the CDR3 reads TGTGCCAGCAGCCTGCATGCCTCCACCTTC. Translated, it gives CASSLHASTF. V and J are TRBV7-9 and TRBJ1-2; D ambiguous. This CDR3 is 10 amino acids long. V gave up 5 bases and J gave up 13 bases, with 11 bases separating them. Germline V lookup: CDR1 SEHNR, CDR2 FQNEAQ (reference sequence).

This clone has a handful of counts. The CDR3 here is CASSWTITGELFF. Written as DNA, the CDR3 is TGTGCCAGCAGTTGGACTATAACCGGGGAGCTGTTTTTT. The genes are TRBV6-5 and TRBJ2-2, with D possibly matching TRBD2 (6 bases). V was cut by 4 bases and J by 5 bases, with 8 bases left in between. The CDR3 covers 13 residues. Germline CDR1 MNHEY, CDR2 SVGAGI.

J is TRBJ1-3 and V is TRBV7-8; D remains ambiguous. The CDR3 contains 12 residues. Germline CDR1 reads SGHVS; CDR2 reads FQNEAQ. V was cut by 3 bases and J by 3 bases, with 3 bases left in between. The CDR3 here is CASSFGGNTIYF. CDR3 bases: TGTGCCAGCAGCTTTGGTGGAAACACCATATATTTT.

This chain links TRBV4-1 with TRBJ2-1, with 13 bases aligning to TRBD2. Germline CDR1 reads MGHRA; CDR2 reads YSYEKL. The CDR3 length is 15 residues. With 4 bases clipped from V and 9 bases from J, the junction kept 6 bases outside the gene matches. In DNA, the CDR3 is TGCGCCAGCAGCCTAACTAGCGGGGGGGCGGTTGAGCAGTTCTTC. This sequence encodes CASSLTSGGAVEQFF.

The chain has TRBV7-9 and TRBJ2-7; D might be TRBD1 or TRBD2, each matching 6 bases. This CDR3 has 15 amino acids. Trimming took 2 bases from V and 2 from J, leaving 13 bases between them. The germline V gene has CDR1 SEHNR and CDR2 FQNEAQ (reference sequence). CDR3 region: CASSLSSGATYEQYF. CDR3 DNA sequence: TGTGCCAGCAGCTTAAGTTCGGGGGCAACCTACGAGCAGTACTTC.